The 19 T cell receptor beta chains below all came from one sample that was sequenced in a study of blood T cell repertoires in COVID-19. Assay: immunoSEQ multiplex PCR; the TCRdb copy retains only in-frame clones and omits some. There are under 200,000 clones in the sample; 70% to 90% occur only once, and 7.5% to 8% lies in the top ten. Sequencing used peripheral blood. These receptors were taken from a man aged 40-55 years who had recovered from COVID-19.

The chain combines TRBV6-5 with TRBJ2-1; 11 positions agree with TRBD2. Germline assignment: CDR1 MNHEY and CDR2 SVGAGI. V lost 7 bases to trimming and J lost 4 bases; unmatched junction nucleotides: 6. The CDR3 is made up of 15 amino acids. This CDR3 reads CASKETSGTYNEQFF. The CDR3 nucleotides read TGTGCCAGCAAGGAGACTAGCGGGACGTACAATGAGCAGTTCTTC.

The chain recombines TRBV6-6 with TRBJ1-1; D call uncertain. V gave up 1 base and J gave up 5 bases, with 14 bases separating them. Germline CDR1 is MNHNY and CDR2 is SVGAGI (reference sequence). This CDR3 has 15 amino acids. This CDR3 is CASSYLGGGGTEAFF. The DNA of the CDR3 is TGTGCCAGCAGTTACTTGGGCGGAGGCGGGACTGAAGCTTTCTTT.

The DNA of the CDR3 is TGTGCCAGCAGTTTAGGCGGGTATGAAAAACTGTTTTTT. Amino acids: CASSLGGYEKLFF. The J gene is TRBJ1-4, the V gene TRBV28; no firm D call. This CDR3 is 13 amino acids long. From germline, CDR1 is MDHEN and CDR2 SYDVKM. V lost 2 bases to trimming and J lost 6 bases, with 7 bases between them. The complete variable domain, with remaining parts taken from reference TRBV28 and TRBJ1-4, reads DVKVTQSSRYLVKRTGEKVFLECVQDMDHENMFWYRQDPGLGLRLIYFSYDVKMKEKGDIPEGYSVSREKKERFSLILESASTNQTSMYLCASSLGGYEKLFFGSGTQLSVL.

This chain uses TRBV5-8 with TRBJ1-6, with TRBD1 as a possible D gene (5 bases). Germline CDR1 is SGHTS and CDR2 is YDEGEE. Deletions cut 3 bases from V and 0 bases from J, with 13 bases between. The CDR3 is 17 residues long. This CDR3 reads CASSSGLDSSYNSPLHF. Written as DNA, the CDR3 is TGTGCCAGCAGCTCGGGCCTAGACAGCTCCTATAATTCACCCCTCCACTTT.

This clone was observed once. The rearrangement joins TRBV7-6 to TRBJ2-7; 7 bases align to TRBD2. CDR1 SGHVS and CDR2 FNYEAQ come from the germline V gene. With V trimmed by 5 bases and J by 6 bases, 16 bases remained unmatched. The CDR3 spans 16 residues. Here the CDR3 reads CASSEYAPGTTFEQYF. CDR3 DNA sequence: TGTGCCAGCAGCGAATACGCGCCGGGGACTACCTTCGAGCAGTACTTC.

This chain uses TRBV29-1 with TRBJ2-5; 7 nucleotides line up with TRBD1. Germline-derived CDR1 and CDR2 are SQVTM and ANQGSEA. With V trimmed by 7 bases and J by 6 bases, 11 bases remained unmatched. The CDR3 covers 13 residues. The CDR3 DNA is TGCAGCGCATCGACAGGGTTTCTACAGACCCAGTACTTC. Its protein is CSASTGFLQTQYF.

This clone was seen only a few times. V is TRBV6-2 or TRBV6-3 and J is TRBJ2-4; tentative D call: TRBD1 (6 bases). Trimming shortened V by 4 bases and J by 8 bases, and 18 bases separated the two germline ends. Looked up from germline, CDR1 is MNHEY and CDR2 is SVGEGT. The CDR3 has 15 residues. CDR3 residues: CASSWTEGPMDIQYF. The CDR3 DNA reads TGTGCCAGCAGTTGGACAGAAGGTCCCATGGACATTCAGTACTTC.

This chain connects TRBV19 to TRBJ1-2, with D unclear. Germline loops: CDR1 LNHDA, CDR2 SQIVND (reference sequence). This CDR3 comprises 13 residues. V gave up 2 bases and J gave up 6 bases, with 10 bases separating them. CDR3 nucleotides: TGTGCCAGTAGTATAACGGGGAGGGATGGCTACACCTTC. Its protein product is CASSITGRDGYTF. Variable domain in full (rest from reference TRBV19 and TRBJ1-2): DGGITQSPKYLFRKEGQNVTLSCEQNLNHDAMYWYRQDPGQGLRLIYYSQIVNDFQKGDIAEGYSVSREKKESFPLTVTSAQKNPTAFYLCASSITGRDGYTFGSGTRLTVV.

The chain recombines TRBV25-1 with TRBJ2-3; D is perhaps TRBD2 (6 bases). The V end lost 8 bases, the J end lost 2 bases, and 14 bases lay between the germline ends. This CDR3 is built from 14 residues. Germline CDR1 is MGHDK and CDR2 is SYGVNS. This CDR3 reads CASQLGGDTDTQYF. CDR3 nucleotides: TGTGCCAGCCAGTTGGGGGGAGACACAGATACGCAGTATTTT.

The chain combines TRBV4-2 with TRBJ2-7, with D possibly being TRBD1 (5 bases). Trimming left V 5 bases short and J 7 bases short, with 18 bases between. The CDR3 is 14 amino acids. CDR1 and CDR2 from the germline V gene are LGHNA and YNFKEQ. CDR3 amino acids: CASSRWATEGEQYF. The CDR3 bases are TGTGCCAGCAGCAGATGGGCGACAGAAGGGGAGCAGTACTTC.

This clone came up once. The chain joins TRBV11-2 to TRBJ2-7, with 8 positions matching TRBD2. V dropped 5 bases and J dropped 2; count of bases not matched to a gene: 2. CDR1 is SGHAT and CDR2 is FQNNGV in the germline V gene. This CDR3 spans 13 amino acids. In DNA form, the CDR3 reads TGTGCCAGCAGCCCCGGGGGGGCCTACGAGCAGTACTTC. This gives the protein CASSPGGAYEQYF.

The CDR3: CASSVGQGVTDTQYF. The CDR3 DNA reads TGTGCCAGCAGCGTAGGACAGGGTGTAACAGATACGCAGTATTTT. The chain carries TRBV9 and TRBJ2-3; 7 bases agree with TRBD1. V lost 0 bases to trimming and J lost 3 bases; unmatched junction nucleotides: 4. The CDR3 runs 15 residues. The germline V gene has CDR1 SGDLS and CDR2 YYNGEE.

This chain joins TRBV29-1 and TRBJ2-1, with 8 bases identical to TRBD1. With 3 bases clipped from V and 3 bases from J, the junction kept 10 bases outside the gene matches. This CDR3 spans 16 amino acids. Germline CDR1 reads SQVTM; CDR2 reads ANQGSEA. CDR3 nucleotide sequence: TGCAGCGTTGAGGCCCCGGACAGGGAGGTCTACAATGAGCAGTTCTTC. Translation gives CSVEAPDREVYNEQFF.

The CDR3, as DNA: TGTGCCAGCAGCCCCTGGGGAGGGACACCTTACCCGAAACTGTTTTTT. Its translation: CASSPWGGTPYPKLFF. The chain is built from TRBV3-1 (or the pseudogene TRBV3-2) and TRBJ1-4; D is perhaps TRBD1 (6 bases). Per germline, CDR1 LGHDT and CDR2 YNNKEL (reference sequence). V lost 4 bases to trimming and J lost 11 bases, with 23 bases between them. The length of the CDR3 is 16 residues.

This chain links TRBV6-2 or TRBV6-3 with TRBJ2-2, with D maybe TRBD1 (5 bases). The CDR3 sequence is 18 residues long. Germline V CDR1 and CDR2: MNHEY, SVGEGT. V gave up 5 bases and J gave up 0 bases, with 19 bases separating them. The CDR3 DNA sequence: TGTGCCAGCAGTGCCTCAGTTTACAGGACACCGAACACCGGGGAGCTGTTTTTT. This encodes CASSASVYRTPNTGELFF.

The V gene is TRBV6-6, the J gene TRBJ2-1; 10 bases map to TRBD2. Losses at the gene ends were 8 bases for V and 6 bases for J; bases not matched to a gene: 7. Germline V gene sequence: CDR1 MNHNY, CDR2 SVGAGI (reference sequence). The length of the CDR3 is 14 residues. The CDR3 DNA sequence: TGTGCCAGCGAGGGGACTAGCGCAACCAATGAGCAGTTCTTC. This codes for CASEGTSATNEQFF.

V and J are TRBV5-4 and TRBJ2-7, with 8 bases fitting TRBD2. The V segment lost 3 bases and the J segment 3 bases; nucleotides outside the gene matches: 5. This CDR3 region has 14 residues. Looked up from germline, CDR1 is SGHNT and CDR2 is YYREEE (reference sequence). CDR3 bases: TGTGCCAGCAGCTCCGGACTAGCAGGCTACGAGCAGTACTTC. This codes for CASSSGLAGYEQYF.

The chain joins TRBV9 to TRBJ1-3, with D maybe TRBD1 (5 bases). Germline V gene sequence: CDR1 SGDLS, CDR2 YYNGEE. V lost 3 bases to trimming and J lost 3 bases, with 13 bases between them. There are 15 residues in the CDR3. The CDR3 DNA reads TGTGCCAGCAGCGGCGCTAGGGGACTTGGAAACACCATATATTTT. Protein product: CASSGARGLGNTIYF.

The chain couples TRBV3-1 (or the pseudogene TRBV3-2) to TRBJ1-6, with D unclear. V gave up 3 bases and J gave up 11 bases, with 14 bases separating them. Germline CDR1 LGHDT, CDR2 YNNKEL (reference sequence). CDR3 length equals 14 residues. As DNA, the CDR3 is TGTGCCAGCAGCCAGAAGGTTACAGAGCCACCCCTCCACTTT. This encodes CASSQKVTEPPLHF.